This T cell receptor beta chain was captured by sequencing in a study of OX40 agonist ivuxolimab in advanced cancers. Clones were sequenced by immunoSEQ multiplex PCR, and TCRdb holds only the in-frame ones, with some missing. Among around 72,000 clones listed, approximately 90% were seen once. Germline CDR1 is SGHDN and CDR2 is FVKESK. J gave up 4 bases and V 5 bases, and 11 bases lay outside the gene matches. The CDR3 is 17 residues long. The chain combines TRBV14 with TRBJ2-1; 10 positions agree with TRBD2. The source was CD4+ or CD8+ T cells sorted from blood, collected in a trial of the OX40 agonist ivuxolimab. The sequence came from an adult with an advanced solid tumor such as melanoma, head and neck, liver or kidney cancer. The CDR3 DNA reads as TGTGCCAGCAGCTCAATAGAAGCGGGGGGGAGGTACAATGAGCAGTTCTTC. Translation: CASSSIEAGGRYNEQFF.